The 6 T cell receptor beta chains given below trace back to one sample, sequenced in a study of neurological immune-mediated disorders. TCRdb called the 5' RACE reads again in MiXCR, with one record for every CDR3 protein. The sample contains about 19,000 distinct CDR3 sequences, roughly 7.5% of which appear only once. The sample taken for sequencing was CD8+ T cells from blood. The receptor set was obtained from a woman in her twenties or thirties with HTLV-1-associated myelopathy (HAM/TSP).

Details on this clonotype: A much larger clonotype is one base distant, so this may be a read error. This chain uses TRBV20-1 with TRBJ2-3; D unresolved. The CDR3 consists of 13 residues. CDR1 and CDR2 (germline): DFQATT, SNEGSKA (reference sequence). The V end lost 8 bases, the J end lost 0 bases, and 12 bases lay between the germline ends. CDR3 in amino acids: CSSIGRSTDTQYF. The CDR3 DNA is TGCAGTTCTATTGGGCGGAGCACAGATACGCAGTATTTT.

This clonotype has ten or more counts. V usage is TRBV29-1 and J usage is TRBJ1-2, with D perhaps matching TRBD1 (6 bases). This CDR3 is built from 15 residues. Germline V CDR1 and CDR2: SQVTM, ANQGSEA. V shed 0 bases and J shed 3 bases, with 14 bases lying between them. In DNA, the CDR3 is TGCAGCGTTGAAGATTTCGGGGGCTTCGACTATGGCTACACCTTC. Residues: CSVEDFGGFDYGYTF.

This clonotype showed up many times. The V gene is TRBV29-1, the J gene TRBJ2-7; possibly TRBD1 or TRBD2 for D (6 bases each). Trimming removed 7 bases from V and 7 bases from J, with 17 bases in between. The germline gives CDR1 SQVTM, CDR2 ANQGSEA. The CDR3 sequence is 12 residues long. In DNA, the CDR3 is TGCAGCGGATGGACAGTCGGGAGAGAGCAGTACTTC. Protein sequence: CSGWTVGREQYF.

This clonotype was seen ten or more times. V is TRBV3-1 and J is TRBJ2-7, with D unresolved. Germline V gene lookup returns CDR1 LGHDT and CDR2 YNNKEL (reference sequence). This CDR3 has 14 residues. Trimming took off 4 bases at V and 7 bases at J, with 17 bases between the two ends. CDR3 residues: CASSPATHRGEQYF. CDR3 in DNA: TGTGCCAGCAGCCCCGCCACTCACCGTGGAGAGCAGTACTTC.

This clonotype was seen many times. This chain links TRBV7-9 with TRBJ1-1; a possible D gene is TRBD1 (5 bases). V gave up 1 base and J gave up 1 base, with 10 bases separating them. Germline CDR1 is SEHNR and CDR2 is FQNEAQ (reference sequence). The CDR3 spans 15 residues. DNA of the CDR3: TGTGCCAGCAGCTTAGTTGGGACCAAGAACACTGAAGCTTTCTTT. The encoded protein is CASSLVGTKNTEAFF.

This clonotype was recorded many times. The chain has TRBV7-2 and TRBJ1-2; D remains ambiguous. CDR3 length: 15 residues. Looked up from germline, CDR1 is SGHTA and CDR2 is FQGNSA. Trimming stripped 4 bases from V and 0 bases from J, with 12 bases between. The CDR3 sequence is CASSSPEGSNYGYTF. The CDR3 nucleotides read TGTGCCAGCAGCTCCCCTGAGGGATCTAACTATGGCTACACCTTC.